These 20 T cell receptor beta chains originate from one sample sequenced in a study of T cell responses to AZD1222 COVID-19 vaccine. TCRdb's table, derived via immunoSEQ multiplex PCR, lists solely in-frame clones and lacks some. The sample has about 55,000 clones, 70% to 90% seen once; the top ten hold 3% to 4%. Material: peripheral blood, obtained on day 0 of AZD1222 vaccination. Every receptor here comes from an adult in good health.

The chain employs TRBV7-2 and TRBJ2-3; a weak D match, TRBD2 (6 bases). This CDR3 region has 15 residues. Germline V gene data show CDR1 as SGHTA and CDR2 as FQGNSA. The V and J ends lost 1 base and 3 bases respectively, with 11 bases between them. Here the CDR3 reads CASSLGGVGTDTQYF. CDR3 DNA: TGTGCCAGCAGCTTAGGGGGGGTAGGGACAGATACGCAGTATTTT.

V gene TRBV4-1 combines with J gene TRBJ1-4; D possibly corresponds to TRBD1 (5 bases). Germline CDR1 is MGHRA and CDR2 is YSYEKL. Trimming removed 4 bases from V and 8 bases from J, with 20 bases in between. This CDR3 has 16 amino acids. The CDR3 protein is CASSRRGEGTPEKLFF. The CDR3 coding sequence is TGCGCCAGCAGCCGTCGTGGAGAGGGGACTCCCGAAAAACTGTTTTTT.

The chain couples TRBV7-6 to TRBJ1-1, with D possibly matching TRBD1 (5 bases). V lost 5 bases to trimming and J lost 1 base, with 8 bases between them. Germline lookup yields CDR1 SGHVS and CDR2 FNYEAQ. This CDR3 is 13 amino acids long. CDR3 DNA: TGTGCCAGCAGCCCCGGACAGAACACTGAAGCTTTCTTT. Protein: CASSPGQNTEAFF.

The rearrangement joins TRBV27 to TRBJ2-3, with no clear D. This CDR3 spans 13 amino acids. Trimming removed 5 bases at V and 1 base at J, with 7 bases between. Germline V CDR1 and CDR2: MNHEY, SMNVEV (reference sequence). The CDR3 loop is CASSRTGTDTQYF. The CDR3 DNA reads TGTGCCAGCAGTCGCACCGGCACAGATACGCAGTATTTT.

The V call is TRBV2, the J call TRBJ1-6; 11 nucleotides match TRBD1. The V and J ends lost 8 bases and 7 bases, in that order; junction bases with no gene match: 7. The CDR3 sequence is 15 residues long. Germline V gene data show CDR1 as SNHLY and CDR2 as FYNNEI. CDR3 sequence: CASWTGTGGNSPLHF. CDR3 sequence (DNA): TGTGCCAGCTGGACCGGGACAGGGGGAAATTCACCCCTCCACTTT.

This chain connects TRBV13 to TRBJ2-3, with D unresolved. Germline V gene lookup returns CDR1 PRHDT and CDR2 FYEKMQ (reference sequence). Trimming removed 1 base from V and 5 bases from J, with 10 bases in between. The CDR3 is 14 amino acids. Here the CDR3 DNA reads TGTGCCAGCAGCTTAGTCTCGGAGCAAGATACGCAGTATTTT. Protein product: CASSLVSEQDTQYF.

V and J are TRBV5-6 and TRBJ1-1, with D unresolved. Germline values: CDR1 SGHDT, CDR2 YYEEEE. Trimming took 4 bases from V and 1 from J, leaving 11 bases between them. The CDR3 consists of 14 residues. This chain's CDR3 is CASSPENGNTEAFF. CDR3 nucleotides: TGTGCCAGCAGCCCTGAAAACGGGAACACTGAAGCTTTCTTT.

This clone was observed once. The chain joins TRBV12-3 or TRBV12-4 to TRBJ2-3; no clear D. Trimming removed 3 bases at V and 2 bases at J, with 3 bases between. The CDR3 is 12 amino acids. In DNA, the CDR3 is TGTGCCAGCAGTTTCACCACAGATACGCAGTATTTT. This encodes CASSFTTDTQYF.

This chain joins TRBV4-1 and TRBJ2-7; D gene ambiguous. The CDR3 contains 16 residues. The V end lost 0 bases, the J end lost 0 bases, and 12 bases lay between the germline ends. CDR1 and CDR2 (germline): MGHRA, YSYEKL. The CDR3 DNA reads TGCGCCAGCAGCCAAGATCTTAACTGGAGCTCCTACGAGCAGTACTTC. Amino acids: CASSQDLNWSSYEQYF.

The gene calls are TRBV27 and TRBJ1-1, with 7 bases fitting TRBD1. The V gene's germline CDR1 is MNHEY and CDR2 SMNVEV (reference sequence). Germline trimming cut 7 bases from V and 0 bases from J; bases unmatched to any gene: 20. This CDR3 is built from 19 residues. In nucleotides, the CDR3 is TGTGCCAGCACCAACATCCGACAGGGCCACTCACTACTGAACACTGAAGCTTTCTTT. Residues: CASTNIRQGHSLLNTEAFF.

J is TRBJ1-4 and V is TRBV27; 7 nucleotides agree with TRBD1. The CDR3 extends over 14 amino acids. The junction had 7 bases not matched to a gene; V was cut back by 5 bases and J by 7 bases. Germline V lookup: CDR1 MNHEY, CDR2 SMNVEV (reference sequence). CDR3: CASSPWQGGEKLFF. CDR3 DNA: TGTGCCAGCAGTCCCTGGCAGGGGGGTGAAAAACTGTTTTTT.

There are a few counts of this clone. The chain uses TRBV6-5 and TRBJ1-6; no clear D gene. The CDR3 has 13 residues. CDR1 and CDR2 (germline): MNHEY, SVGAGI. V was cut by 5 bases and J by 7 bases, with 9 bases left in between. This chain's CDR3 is CASSPGPNSPLHF. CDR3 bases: TGTGCCAGCAGTCCCGGACCGAATTCACCCCTCCACTTT.

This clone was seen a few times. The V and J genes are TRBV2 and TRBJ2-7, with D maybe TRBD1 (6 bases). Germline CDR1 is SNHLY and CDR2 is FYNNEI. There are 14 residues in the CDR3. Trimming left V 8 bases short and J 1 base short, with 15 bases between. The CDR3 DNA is TGTGCCAGCCACTTCAGACAGGAGTCCTACGAGCAGTACTTC. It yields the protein CASHFRQESYEQYF.

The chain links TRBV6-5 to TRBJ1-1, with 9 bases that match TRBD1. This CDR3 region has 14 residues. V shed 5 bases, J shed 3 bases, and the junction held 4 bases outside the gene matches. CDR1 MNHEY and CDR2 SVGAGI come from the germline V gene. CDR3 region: CASSQDRGDTEAFF. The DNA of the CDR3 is TGTGCCAGCAGTCAGGACAGGGGCGACACTGAAGCTTTCTTT.

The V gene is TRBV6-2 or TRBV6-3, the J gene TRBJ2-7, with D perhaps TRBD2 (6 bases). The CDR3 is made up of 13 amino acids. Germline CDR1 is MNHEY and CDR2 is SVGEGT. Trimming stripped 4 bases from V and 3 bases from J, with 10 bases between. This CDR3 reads CASSSTSYYEQYF. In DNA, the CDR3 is TGTGCCAGCAGTTCAACTAGCTACTACGAGCAGTACTTC.

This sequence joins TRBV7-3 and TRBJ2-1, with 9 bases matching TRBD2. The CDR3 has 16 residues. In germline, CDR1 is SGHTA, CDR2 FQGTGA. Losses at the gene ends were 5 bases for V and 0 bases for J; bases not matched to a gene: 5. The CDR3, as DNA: TGTGCCAGCAGCCCCCTAGCGGGGAGCTCCTACAATGAGCAGTTCTTC. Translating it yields CASSPLAGSSYNEQFF.

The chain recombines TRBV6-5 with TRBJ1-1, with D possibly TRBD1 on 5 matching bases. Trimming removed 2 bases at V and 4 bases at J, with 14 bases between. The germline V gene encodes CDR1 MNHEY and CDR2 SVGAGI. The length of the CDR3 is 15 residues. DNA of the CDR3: TGTGCCAGCAGTTACGAGGGGAGGGCTGCCACTGAAGCTTTCTTT. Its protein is CASSYEGRAATEAFF.

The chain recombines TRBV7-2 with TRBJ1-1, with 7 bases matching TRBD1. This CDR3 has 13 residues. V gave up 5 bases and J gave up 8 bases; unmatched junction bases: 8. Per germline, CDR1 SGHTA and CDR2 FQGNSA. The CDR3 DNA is TGTGCCAGCAGCCAGGGACAGACCCTCGAAGCTTTCTTT. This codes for CASSQGQTLEAFF. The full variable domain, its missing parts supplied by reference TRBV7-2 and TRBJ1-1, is GAGVSQSPSNKVTEKGKDVELRCDPISGHTALYWYRQSLGQGLEFLIYFQGNSAPDKSGLPSDRFSAERTGGSVSTLTIQRTQQEDSAVYLCASSQGQTLEAFFGQGTRLTVV.

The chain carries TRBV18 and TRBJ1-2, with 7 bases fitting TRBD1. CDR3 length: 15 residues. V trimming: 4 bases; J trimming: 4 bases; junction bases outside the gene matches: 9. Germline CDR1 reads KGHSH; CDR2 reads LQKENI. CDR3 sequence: CASSLGEGAFYGYTF. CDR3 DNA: TGTGCCAGCTCACTTGGAGAGGGGGCTTTCTATGGCTACACCTTC. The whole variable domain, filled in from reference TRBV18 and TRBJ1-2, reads NAGVMQNPRHLVRRRGQEARLRCSPMKGHSHVYWYRQLPEEGLKFMVYLQKENIIDESGMPKERFSAEFPKEGPSILRIQQVVRGDSAAYFCASSLGEGAFYGYTFGSGTRLTVV.

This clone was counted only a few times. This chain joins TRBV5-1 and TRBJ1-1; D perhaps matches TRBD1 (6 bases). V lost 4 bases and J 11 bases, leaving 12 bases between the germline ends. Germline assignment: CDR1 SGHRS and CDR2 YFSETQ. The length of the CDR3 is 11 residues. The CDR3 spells CASSDTGRAFF. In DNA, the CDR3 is TGCGCCAGCAGCGACACAGGGAGGGCTTTCTTT.